In this sample, the clone carrying this TCR beta chain turned up a few times. In TCRdb, the 5' RACE reads were re-called with MiXCR into one record per CDR3 protein. The sample lists a few hundred thousand distinct CDR3 sequences; 17% were seen once. The sample is drawn from a study of T cells after yellow fever vaccination. The germline V gene has CDR1 SGHVS and CDR2 FQNEAQ. The CDR3 is 16 residues long. J gave up 4 bases and V 5 bases, and 6 bases lay outside the gene matches. The specimen was PBMCs, collected 4 to 6 days after the first yellow fever vaccination. This rearrangement joins TRBV7-8 to TRBJ2-5, with 14 bases matching TRBD2. The clonotype was recovered from a man between 18 and 29 years old who received the YFV17D yellow fever vaccine. In DNA, the CDR3 is TGTGCCAGCAGCACCGGACTAGCGGGGGGTTTAGAGACCCAGTACTTC. Translated, it gives CASSTGLAGGLETQYF.